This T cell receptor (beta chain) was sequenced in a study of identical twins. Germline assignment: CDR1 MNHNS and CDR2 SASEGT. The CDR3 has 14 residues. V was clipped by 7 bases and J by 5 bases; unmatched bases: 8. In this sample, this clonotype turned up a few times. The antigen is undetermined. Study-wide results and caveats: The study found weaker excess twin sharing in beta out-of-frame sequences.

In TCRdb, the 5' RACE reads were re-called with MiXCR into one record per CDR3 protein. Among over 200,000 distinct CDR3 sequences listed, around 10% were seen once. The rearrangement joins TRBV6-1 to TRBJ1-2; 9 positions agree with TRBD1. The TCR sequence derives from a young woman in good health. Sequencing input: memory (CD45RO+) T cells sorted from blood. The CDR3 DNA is TGTGCCAGCACCCCGGACAGGGGTTGGTATGGCTACACCTTC. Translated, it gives CASTPDRGWYGYTF.